The 9 T cell receptor beta chains below were found in one sample sequenced in a study of breast tumors, draining lymph nodes, adjacent tissues. TCRdb re-derived calls from the multiplex PCR reads in MiXCR, one entry per CDR3 protein. The sample consists of some 140,000 distinct CDR3 sequences, around 21% of them appearing once. The lymph nodes were axillary draining lymph nodes from breast cancer patients. Sequencing input: axillary lymph node tissue. These receptors all stem from a female donor with breast cancer. Some clones in this sample may be carry-over from other donors' samples.

This clonotype was detected ten times or more. The chain joins TRBV4-1 to TRBJ1-2, with TRBD1 identical over 7 bases. The germline V gene encodes CDR1 MGHRA and CDR2 YSYEKL. V gave up 4 bases and J gave up 2 bases; unmatched junction bases: 7. The CDR3 loop spans 15 amino acids. The CDR3 nucleotides read TGCGCCAGCAGCCCAACGGGACAGTTCAACTATGGCTACACCTTC. Translated: CASSPTGQFNYGYTF.

This clonotype was counted at least ten times. This chain links TRBV19 with TRBJ2-5; 12 bases match TRBD2. V lost 4 bases to trimming and J lost 5 bases; unmatched junction nucleotides: 8. The germline gives CDR1 LNHDA, CDR2 SQIVND (reference sequence). This CDR3 has 16 residues. In DNA form, the CDR3 reads TGTGCCAGTAGTAGGGGGACTAGCGGGTCCGGGGAGACCCAGTACTTC. It yields the protein CASSRGTSGSGETQYF.

Notes on this clonotype: This clone may be a read error of a much larger clone one base away. Since the CDR3 does not end with the conserved phenylalanine or tryptophan, this likely comes from a read error. The chain employs TRBV12-3 or TRBV12-4 and TRBJ2-7; 7 nucleotides match TRBD1. CDR3 length equals 13 residues. After removal of 5 bases from V and 4 bases from J, the junction contained 5 bases not matched to a gene. The CDR3 region is CASSIGTVYEQYL. The CDR3 DNA is TGTGCCAGCAGTATCGGGACAGTGTACGAGCAGTACCTC.

A note on this clonotype: This may come from a read error, since a much larger clone is one base off. CDR3 bases: TGTGCCAGTAGTAAAGGGGGCGCCGAGGTCTATGGGCAGTTCTTC. Translating it yields CASSKGGAEVYGQFF. The V and J genes are TRBV19 and TRBJ2-1; 7 positions agree with TRBD1. CDR1 LNHDA and CDR2 SQIVND come from the germline V gene (reference sequence). This CDR3 comprises 15 residues. V lost 4 bases, J lost 12 bases, and 15 bases stayed unmatched.

This clonotype was seen repeatedly, ten times or more. The J gene is TRBJ2-1, the V gene TRBV27; TRBD2 agrees at 7 bases. Losses at the gene ends were 3 bases for V and 6 bases for J; bases not matched to a gene: 8. The CDR3 spans 15 residues. Germline V CDR1 and CDR2: MNHEY, SMNVEV (reference sequence). CDR3 DNA sequence: TGTGCCAGCAGTTTGATTAAGCCGGGGGGCAATGAGCAGTTCTTC. Translated, it gives CASSLIKPGGNEQFF.

This clonotype was seen repeatedly, ten times or more. The V gene is TRBV6-5, the J gene TRBJ1-6; 7 bases are shared with TRBD1. Germline CDR1 is MNHEY and CDR2 is SVGAGI. The junction had 9 bases not matched to a gene; V was cut back by 0 bases and J by 7 bases. This CDR3 has 17 amino acids. CDR3 loop: CASSYSRGPSINSPLHF. CDR3 in DNA: TGTGCCAGCAGTTACTCGAGGGGGCCCTCAATCAATTCACCCCTCCACTTT.

The V gene is TRBV30, the J gene TRBJ2-5; 7 positions match TRBD2. V lost 0 bases and J lost 6; bases outside the gene matches: 16. The V gene's germline CDR1 is GTSNPN and CDR2 SVGIG (reference sequence). The CDR3 spans 17 residues. The CDR3 bases are TGTGCCTGGAGTGTCTCGTCTAGCGGAGGGGCCCGGAAGACCCAGTACTTC. Its protein product is CAWSVSSSGGARKTQYF.

The sample holds many counts of this clonotype. The chain uses TRBV30 and TRBJ1-2, with D possibly TRBD1 on 5 matching bases. Trimming pared 2 bases from V and 7 bases from J, leaving 17 bases between. The CDR3 runs 14 residues. Germline CDR1 and CDR2: GTSNPN and SVGIG (reference sequence). The CDR3 DNA reads TGTGCCTGGAGTCCAGGGTGGGTAGGTGGTGGCTACACCTTC. Translating it yields CAWSPGWVGGGYTF.

This clonotype has at least ten counts. V usage is TRBV9 and J usage is TRBJ2-1; no clear D gene. V was trimmed by 3 bases and J by 9 bases, leaving 13 bases between them. This CDR3 region has 13 residues. The germline gives CDR1 SGDLS, CDR2 YYNGEE. This CDR3 is CASSDASYGEQFF. Written as DNA, the CDR3 is TGTGCCAGCAGCGACGCTAGTTATGGTGAGCAGTTCTTC.